This passage covers 21 T cell receptor beta chains from one sample sequenced in a study of control samples from healthy donors and cancer patients. Sequenced by immunoSEQ multiplex PCR; TCRdb stores in-frame clones only, minus some. Of under 150,000 clones listed, over 85% are singletons. Specimen: blood. These receptors were collected from a man aged 30 to 45 in good health.

The chain recombines TRBV5-1 with TRBJ2-2, with a weak D call TRBD1 (6 bases). CDR1 is SGHRS and CDR2 is YFSETQ in the germline V gene. The CDR3 sequence is 15 residues long. V gave up 2 bases and J gave up 4 bases, with 12 bases separating them. CDR3 residues: CASSLAGAGTGELFF. The CDR3 bases are TGCGCCAGCAGCTTAGCAGGGGCGGGCACCGGGGAGCTGTTTTTT.

The chain links TRBV28 to TRBJ2-1; D is tentatively TRBD1 or TRBD2 (5 bases each). The CDR3 has 14 residues. CDR1 MDHEN and CDR2 SYDVKM come from the germline V gene. Trimming left V 6 bases short and J 4 bases short, with 13 bases between. CDR3 sequence (DNA): TGTGCCAGCAGGGGGGAAAGACTGTACAATGAGCAGTTCTTC. It encodes CASRGERLYNEQFF.

This clone is a singleton in its sample. V usage is TRBV7-6 and J usage is TRBJ2-1, with D maybe TRBD1 (6 bases). This CDR3 comprises 14 residues. Germline V lookup: CDR1 SGHVS, CDR2 FNYEAQ. V lost 3 bases and J lost 8, with 14 bases in between. The CDR3 coding sequence is TGTGCCAGCAGCTTCGGGCAGGGGTACGATGAGCAGTTCTTC. Its protein product is CASSFGQGYDEQFF.

This clone was picked up a small number of times. V gene TRBV4-3 combines with J gene TRBJ1-6; no definite D call. The length of the CDR3 is 16 residues. Per germline, CDR1 LGHNA and CDR2 YSLEER. Trimming stripped 0 bases from V and 9 bases from J, with 15 bases between. The CDR3 is CASSQDLGREGSPLHF. The CDR3 DNA reads TGCGCCAGCAGCCAAGATCTAGGACGGGAGGGTTCACCCCTCCACTTT.

V usage is TRBV7-6 and J usage is TRBJ1-2; D is unresolved. The CDR3 extends over 13 amino acids. Trimming took off 1 base at V and 8 bases at J, with 11 bases between the two ends. Germline CDR1 is SGHVS and CDR2 is FNYEAQ. The CDR3 nucleotides are TGTGCCAGCAGCTTAGGTTTTACAGAAGGCTACACCTTC. Translation gives CASSLGFTEGYTF.

Written as DNA, the CDR3 is TGTGCCAGCAGTGAGTCAGGCCCCCTCCACTTT. It yields the protein CASSESGPLHF. The rearrangement links TRBV6-1 to TRBJ1-6; D is uncertain. CDR1 MNHNS and CDR2 SASEGT come from the germline V gene. V lost 3 bases and J lost 13, with 7 bases in between. This CDR3 region has 11 residues.

The gene calls are TRBV9 and TRBJ1-2, with 10 bases aligning to TRBD1. CDR1 is SGDLS, CDR2 YYNGEE, per germline. The trim removed 2 bases at V and 4 bases at J, leaving 14 bases unmatched. The CDR3 has 18 amino acids. CDR3 sequence: CASSVGTGVPRRRYGYTF. DNA of the CDR3: TGTGCCAGCAGCGTCGGGACAGGGGTCCCCCGGCGTCGCTATGGCTACACCTTC. Full variable domain (outside the CDR3, taken from reference TRBV9 and TRBJ1-2): DSGVTQTPKHLITATGQRVTLRCSPRSGDLSVYWYQQSLDQGLQFLIQYYNGEERAKGNILERFSAQQFPDLHSELNLSSLELGDSALYFCASSVGTGVPRRRYGYTFGSGTRLTVV.

The chain employs TRBV27 and TRBJ1-3; 8 positions agree with TRBD1. The length of the CDR3 is 14 residues. Trimming removed 6 bases from V and 4 bases from J; junction bases left unmatched: 5. Germline CDR1 and CDR2: MNHEY and SMNVEV (reference sequence). For the CDR3, the DNA is TGTGCCAGCAGCGACAGGGGAGTGGGAAACACCATATATTTT. Its translation: CASSDRGVGNTIYF.

V and J are TRBV7-9 and TRBJ2-1; a weak D match, TRBD2 (6 bases). The V and J ends lost 5 bases and 7 bases respectively, with 18 bases between them. This CDR3 comprises 15 residues. Germline V gene data show CDR1 as SEHNR and CDR2 as FQNEAQ (reference sequence). CDR3 coding DNA: TGTGCCAGCAGCCGCTTTGAGGGCGGGGTAAATGAGCAGTTCTTC. It is translated as CASSRFEGGVNEQFF.

This chain uses TRBV7-9 with TRBJ2-7, with 12 bases aligning to TRBD2. With V trimmed by 4 bases and J by 4 bases, 5 bases remained unmatched. Per the germline V gene, CDR1 is SEHNR and CDR2 is FQNEAQ (reference sequence). The CDR3 length is 15 residues. The CDR3 DNA follows: TGTGCCAGCAGCTCCGGACTAGCGGGGCGTTACGAGCAGTACTTC. Its translation: CASSSGLAGRYEQYF.

A single count supports this clone. The chain joins TRBV2 to TRBJ1-1, with TRBD1 matching over 9 bases. Germline-derived CDR1 and CDR2 are SNHLY and FYNNEI. After removal of 6 bases from V and 9 bases from J, the junction contained 11 bases not matched to a gene. CDR3 length equals 14 residues. Written as DNA, the CDR3 is TGTGCCAGCAGGTCCACAGGGGGCCAGAGAAAAGCTTTCTTT. This gives the protein CASRSTGGQRKAFF.

Points on this clone: An end of the junction differs from the germline gene, which may be a read error. The V gene is TRBV2, the J gene TRBJ2-1, with unresolved D. CDR3 length: 11 residues. CDR1 is SNHLY and CDR2 is FYNNEI in the germline V gene. The chain's CDR3 is CASSKAGEQFF. The CDR3 DNA reads as TGTGCCAGCAGTAAAGCAGGTGAGCAGTTCTTC.

This clone occurred once. The J gene is TRBJ2-1, the V gene TRBV3-1 (or the pseudogene TRBV3-2); D not resolved. The CDR3 is made up of 15 amino acids. Per the germline V gene, CDR1 is LGHDT and CDR2 is YNNKEL (reference sequence). V was trimmed by 0 bases and J by 1 base, leaving 7 bases between them. In nucleotides, the CDR3 is TGTGCCAGCAGCCAAGATCTGGGTTCCTACAATGAGCAGTTCTTC. This encodes CASSQDLGSYNEQFF.

This chain joins TRBV7-2 and TRBJ2-3; 9 bases are a match to TRBD2. The J segment lost 2 bases and the V segment lost 4 bases, leaving 13 bases of the junction unmatched. Germline assignment: CDR1 SGHTA and CDR2 FQGNSA. The CDR3 spans 18 residues. CDR3 DNA: TGTGCCAGCAGCTCAACTCGTAGCGGGGGCCGTATCACAGATACGCAGTATTTT. Its protein product is CASSSTRSGGRITDTQYF.

This chain links TRBV9 with TRBJ1-2, with D unclear. The CDR3 spans 14 residues. Trimming removed 0 bases at V and 4 bases at J, with 10 bases between. Germline V gene data show CDR1 as SGDLS and CDR2 as YYNGEE. In nucleotides, the CDR3 is TGTGCCAGCAGCGTAGATGAGGGCCCCTATGGCTACACCTTC. Amino acid sequence: CASSVDEGPYGYTF.

The chain is built from TRBV4-1 and TRBJ2-2; the match to TRBD2 covers 14 bases. The CDR3 contains 19 residues. V was clipped by 2 bases and J by 5 bases; unmatched bases: 10. In germline, CDR1 is MGHRA, CDR2 YSYEKL. The CDR3: CASSQWTSGGSRRTGELFF. The CDR3 coding sequence is TGCGCCAGCAGCCAATGGACTAGCGGGGGGTCCAGAAGGACCGGGGAGCTGTTTTTT.

This clone was recorded only once. Its ends do not fully match the called genes, so a read error is possible. The CDR3 protein is CASSQDNTGLRF. For the CDR3, the DNA is TGCGCCAGCAGCCAAGATAACACAGGGCTGCGCTTC. The chain uses TRBV4-3 and TRBJ2-7; D possibly corresponds to TRBD1 (6 bases). This CDR3 has 12 amino acids. Germline V gene data show CDR1 as LGHNA and CDR2 as YSLEER.

This chain uses TRBV2 with TRBJ1-5; D gene uncertain. The V end lost 4 bases, the J end lost 4 bases, and 8 bases lay between the germline ends. This CDR3 contains 13 residues. Germline V CDR1 and CDR2: SNHLY, FYNNEI. CDR3 in amino acids: CASSVLGNQPQHF. For the CDR3, the DNA is TGTGCCAGCAGTGTTTTGGGAAATCAGCCCCAGCATTTT.

With respect to this clone: Other DNA sequences in the same sample also yield this CDR3. The genes are TRBV30 and TRBJ1-5; no definite D call. This CDR3 comprises 13 residues. Germline CDR1 GTSNPN, CDR2 SVGIG (reference sequence). The germline V and J ends were trimmed by 0 bases and 1 base, with 4 bases remaining between them. The CDR3 region is CAWSVDSNQPQHF. CDR3 coding DNA: TGTGCCTGGAGTGTCGACAGCAATCAGCCCCAGCATTTT.

J is TRBJ1-1 and V is TRBV6-2 or TRBV6-3, with TRBD1 matching over 8 bases. Unmatched junction bases numbered 6, after V lost 5 bases and J lost 1 base. Germline CDR1 reads MNHEY; CDR2 reads SVGEGT. The length of the CDR3 is 15 residues. In DNA form, the CDR3 reads TGTGCCAGCAGTCCCAGACAGGGGAAGAACACTGAAGCTTTCTTT. Protein sequence: CASSPRQGKNTEAFF.

CDR3 DNA sequence: TGTGCCAGCAGCTTGTCTGGTTCCAGGGGGTTTGAAGGCTACACCTTC. Translation: CASSLSGSRGFEGYTF. The gene calls are TRBV5-4 and TRBJ1-2, with 7 bases aligning to TRBD1. The junction had 14 bases not matched to a gene; V was cut back by 1 base and J by 8 bases. The CDR3 totals 16 residues. Germline V gives CDR1 SGHNT, CDR2 YYREEE (reference sequence). The variable domain in full, with the rest retrieved from reference TRBV5-4 and TRBJ1-2, is ETGVTQSPTHLIKTRGQQVTLRCSSQSGHNTVSWYQQALGQGPQFIFQYYREEENGRGNFPPRFSGLQFPNYSSELNVNALELDDSALYLCASSLSGSRGFEGYTFGSGTRLTVV.